These 5 T cell receptor beta chains were all obtained from the same sample, sequenced in a study of early stage breast cancer tumors. Sequencing used immunoSEQ multiplex PCR; TCRdb keeps in-frame clones, though not all of them. The sample carries more than 65,000 clones, 75% to 90% recorded once. Sequenced material: blood. These receptors all come from a person aged 40 to 49 with breast cancer.

The chain carries TRBV9 and TRBJ2-5; D possibly corresponds to TRBD1 (5 bases). CDR3 length: 14 amino acids. The ends were cut back, 8 bases at V and 5 bases at J, with 19 bases in the middle. In germline, CDR1 is SGDLS, CDR2 YYNGEE. The CDR3, as DNA: TGTGCCAGTGCCCCGGCAGGGCGGCAGGAGACCCAGTACTTC. The encoded protein is CASAPAGRQETQYF.

The chain links TRBV29-1 to TRBJ2-1; no clear D. The CDR3 is 14 residues long. The germline V and J ends were trimmed by 5 bases and 2 bases, with 13 bases remaining between them. Germline V CDR1 and CDR2: SQVTM, ANQGSEA. CDR3 in DNA: TGCAGCGTTAATCCAGGCGAGACCTACAATGAGCAGTTCTTC. Translating it yields CSVNPGETYNEQFF.

DNA of the CDR3: TGTGCCAGCGGTAAATCGGGGAGCAATCAGCCCCAGCATTTT. Encoded protein: CASGKSGSNQPQHF. The chain recombines TRBV9 with TRBJ1-5; D not certain. This CDR3 region has 14 residues. V lost 7 bases and J lost 1, with 12 bases in between. Germline V gene sequence: CDR1 SGDLS, CDR2 YYNGEE.

The chain has TRBV9 and TRBJ1-1; D uncertain. This CDR3 has 13 residues. Germline CDR1 reads SGDLS; CDR2 reads YYNGEE. V was trimmed by 4 bases and J by 4 bases, leaving 11 bases between them. CDR3 residues: CASSTHDGTEAFF. CDR3 nucleotides: TGTGCCAGCAGCACCCACGACGGCACTGAAGCTTTCTTT.

V is TRBV6-1 and J is TRBJ1-5, with D unclear. The CDR3 has 14 amino acids. Germline V CDR1 and CDR2: MNHNS, SASEGT. V was clipped by 2 bases and J by 7 bases, with 12 bases between them. CDR3 DNA: TGTGCCAGCAGTGAAAATAGGGTTAGGCAGCCCCAGCATTTT. Its translation: CASSENRVRQPQHF.